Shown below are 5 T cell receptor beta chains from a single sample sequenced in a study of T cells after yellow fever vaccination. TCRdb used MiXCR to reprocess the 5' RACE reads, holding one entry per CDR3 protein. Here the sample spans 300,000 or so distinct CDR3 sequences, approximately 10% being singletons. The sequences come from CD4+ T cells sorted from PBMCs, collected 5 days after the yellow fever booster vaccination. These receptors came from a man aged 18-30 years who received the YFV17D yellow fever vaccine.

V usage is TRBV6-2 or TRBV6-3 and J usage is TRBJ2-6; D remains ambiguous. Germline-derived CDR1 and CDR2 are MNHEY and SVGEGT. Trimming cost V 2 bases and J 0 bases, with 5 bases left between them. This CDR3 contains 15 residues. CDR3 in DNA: TGTGCCAGCAGTTACGTGCTCTCTGGGGCCAACGTCCTGACTTTC. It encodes CASSYVLSGANVLTF.

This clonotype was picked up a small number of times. The CDR3 bases are TGTGCCAGCTCACCACCTGAGGGGGGTCCCCACCGGGAGCTGTTTTTT. Protein sequence: CASSPPEGGPHRELFF. J is TRBJ2-2 and V is TRBV18; D may match TRBD1 or TRBD2 (6 bases each). CDR1 and CDR2 (germline): KGHSH, LQKENI. Deletions cut 0 bases from V and 9 bases from J, with 17 bases between. The CDR3 extends over 16 amino acids.

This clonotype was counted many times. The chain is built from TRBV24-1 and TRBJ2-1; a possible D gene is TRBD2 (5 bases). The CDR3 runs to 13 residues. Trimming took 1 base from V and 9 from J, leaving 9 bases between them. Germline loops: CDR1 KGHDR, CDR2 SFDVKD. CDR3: CATSDFAGFEQFF. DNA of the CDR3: TGTGCCACCAGTGATTTTGCGGGTTTTGAGCAGTTCTTC.

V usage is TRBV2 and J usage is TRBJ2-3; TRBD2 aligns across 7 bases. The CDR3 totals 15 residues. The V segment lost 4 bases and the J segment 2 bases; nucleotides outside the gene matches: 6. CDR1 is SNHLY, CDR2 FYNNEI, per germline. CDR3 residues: CASSGPGGPTDTQYF. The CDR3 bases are TGTGCCAGCAGTGGTCCGGGGGGACCCACAGATACGCAGTATTTT.

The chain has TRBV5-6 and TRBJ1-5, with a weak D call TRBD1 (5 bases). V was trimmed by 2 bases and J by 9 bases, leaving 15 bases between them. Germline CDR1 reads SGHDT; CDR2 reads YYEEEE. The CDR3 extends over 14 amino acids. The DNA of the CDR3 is TGTGCCAGCAGCTTCCGGGACGGACCAGGGCCCCAGCATTTT. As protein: CASSFRDGPGPQHF.